These T cell receptor beta chains were read from a single sample in a study of cytomegalovirus exposure and HLA in healthy donors. The assay was immunoSEQ multiplex PCR, and TCRdb's table has in-frame clones only and misses some. The data hold about 190,000 clones, with over 60% observed a single time. Specimen: PBMCs. These receptors were obtained from a man aged 25 to 40 in good health and CMV-seropositive. Each CDR3 is given with its conserved first and last residue. Each record gives: J gene, V gene, clone size, D gene, CDR3 protein, CDR3 DNA. The D gene is left open where the match is weak. Size values are once, few and many counts, or a class for expanded clones, and some rows have none.

TRBJ2-7 | TRBV7-3 | NA | NA | CASSLQGGSSYEQYF | TGTGCCAGCAGCCTCCAGGGGGGAAGCTCCTACGAGCAGTACTTC
TRBJ1-6 | TRBV5-4 | NA | TRBD1 | CASSLDRDRKVSPLHF | TGTGCCAGCAGCTTGGATCGGGACAGGAAGGTTTCACCCCTCCACTTT
TRBJ1-2 | TRBV4-1 | few | TRBD1 | CASSQVPPTGSNYGYTF | TGCGCCAGCAGCCAAGTCCCCCCGACAGGGTCTAACTATGGCTACACCTTC
TRBJ1-1 | TRBV7-7 | NA | TRBD1 | CASSRDRETEAFF | TGTGCTAGCAGCCGGGACAGGGAAACTGAAGCTTTCTTT
TRBJ1-1 | TRBV15 | NA | NA | CATSRPLGGAFF | TGTGCCACCAGCAGACCCCTTGGAGGAGCTTTCTTT
TRBJ1-5 | TRBV19 | NA | TRBD1 | CASSRGDAGGSGAQHF | TGTGCCAGTAGTAGGGGCGATGCAGGGGGCTCAGGGGCCCAGCATTTT
TRBJ1-1 | TRBV2 | few | TRBD1 | CASSGQGMNTEAFF | TGTGCCAGCAGTGGACAGGGAATGAACACTGAAGCTTTCTTT
TRBJ2-7 | TRBV7-8 | NA | TRBD1 | CASSLNAGGADEQYF | TGCGCCAGCAGCTTAAATGCAGGGGGCGCCGACGAGCAGTACTTC
TRBJ1-1 | TRBV10-3 | NA | TRBD1 | CAFRDRDSTEAFF | TGTGCCTTCCGGGACAGGGATAGCACTGAAGCTTTCTTT
TRBJ1-1 | TRBV7-9 | NA | NA | CASSLVSGIPEAFF | TGTGCCAGCAGCTTAGTTTCAGGGATCCCTGAAGCTTTCTTT
TRBJ2-1 | TRBV4-1 | NA | TRBD2 | CASSPRGRASGGDNEQFF | TGCGCCAGCAGCCCACGGGGGCGAGCTAGCGGGGGGGACAATGAGCAGTTCTTC
TRBJ1-4 | TRBV7-9 | NA | NA | CASSPDSHNEKLFF | TGTGCCAGCAGCCCCGACAGTCATAATGAAAAACTGTTTTTT
TRBJ2-5 | TRBV4-3 | NA | TRBD1 | CASSQRRGSETQYF | TGCGCCAGCAGCCAGCGCAGGGGGTCTGAGACCCAGTACTTC
TRBJ2-7 | TRBV5-4 | NA | NA | CASGVSGSYEQYF | TGTGCCAGCGGAGTTAGCGGCTCCTACGAGCAGTACTTC
TRBJ2-2 | TRBV10-1 | NA | NA | CASSESRDSKTGELFF | TGCGCCAGCAGTGAGTCGCGGGACAGCAAGACCGGGGAGCTGTTTTTT
TRBJ2-7 | TRBV28 | NA | TRBD2 | CASSLWGGGTAYEQYF | TGTGCCAGCAGTTTATGGGGGGGAGGGACGGCCTACGAGCAGTACTTC
TRBJ1-1 | TRBV18 | NA | NA | CASSPTENTEAFF | TGTGCCAGCTCACCAACAGAGAACACTGAAGCTTTCTTT
TRBJ2-7 | TRBV4-1 | NA | TRBD2 | CASSQDRLAVTTYEQYF | TGCGCCAGCAGCCAAGATCGCCTAGCGGTTACCACCTACGAGCAGTACTTC
TRBJ1-5 | TRBV27 | NA | TRBD1 | CASRRTGVSQPQHF | TGTGCCAGCAGGCGGACAGGGGTAAGTCAGCCCCAGCATTTT
TRBJ2-2 | TRBV19 | NA | NA | CASSIGRGIATGELFF | TGTGCCAGTAGTATAGGCCGGGGAATAGCCACCGGGGAGCTGTTTTTT
TRBJ1-1 | TRBV5-1 | NA | NA | CASSLLQGNTEAFF | TGCGCCAGCAGCTTGCTGCAGGGTAACACTGAAGCTTTCTTT
TRBJ2-2 | TRBV11-3 | NA | TRBD2 | CASSQSGMSTGELFF | TGTGCCAGCAGCCAGAGCGGGATGAGCACCGGGGAGCTGTTTTTT
TRBJ2-3 | TRBV4-1 | NA | TRBD2 | CASSQDRASGGTDTQYF | TGCGCCAGCAGCCAAGATCGGGCTAGCGGTGGCACAGATACGCAGTATTTT
TRBJ2-6 | TRBV7-9 | NA | TRBD1 | CASSTPGQVSGANVLTF | TGTGCCAGCAGCACACCGGGACAGGTGTCTGGGGCCAACGTCCTGACTTTC
TRBJ1-4 | TRBV2 | NA | NA | CASSAPGREKLFF | TGTGCCAGCAGTGCTCCCGGGAGGGAAAAACTGTTTTTT
TRBJ2-1 | TRBV30 | once | NA | CAWGGGGSRYEQFF | TGTGCCTGGGGTGGGGGCGGGAGTAGGTATGAGCAGTTCTTC
TRBJ2-1 | TRBV5-4 | NA | NA | CASSLAKREQFF | TGTGCCAGCAGCTTGGCCAAGCGTGAGCAGTTCTTC
TRBJ1-5 | TRBV19 | NA | NA | CASSIDRVDQPQHF | TGTGCCAGTAGTATAGATCGGGTCGATCAGCCCCAGCATTTT
TRBJ2-1 | TRBV10-3 | NA | NA | CAINGASVSYNEQFF | TGTGCCATCAACGGCGCTAGTGTCTCCTACAATGAGCAGTTCTTC
TRBJ2-5 | TRBV11-2 | NA | NA | CASSLRSGVGETQYF | TGTGCCAGCAGCCTCCGATCGGGGGTTGGGGAGACCCAGTACTTC
TRBJ1-2 | TRBV10-3 | NA | NA | CAISAGENYGYTF | TGTGCCATCAGCGCGGGGGAGAACTATGGCTACACCTTC
TRBJ1-2 | TRBV7-9 | few | TRBD1 | CASSWDRVDYGYTF | TGTGCCAGCAGCTGGGACAGGGTGGACTATGGCTACACCTTC
TRBJ2-7 | TRBV4-3 | few | TRBD2 | CASSQDGAGDGEQYF | TGCGCCAGCAGCCAAGATGGGGCGGGAGACGGAGAGCAGTACTTC
TRBJ1-1 | TRBV28 | NA | NA | CASMRGDNTEAFF | TGTGCCAGCATGCGGGGGGACAACACTGAAGCTTTCTTT
TRBJ2-7 | TRBV10-3 | few | TRBD1 | CATARQGGDEQYF | TGTGCCACCGCCCGACAGGGGGGAGACGAGCAGTACTTC
TRBJ2-7 | TRBV7-9 | NA | NA | CASSLEGGYRRHF | TGTGCCAGCAGCTTGGAGGGGGGGTATCGTAGGCACTTC
TRBJ2-3 | TRBV11-2 | NA | TRBD1 | CASSRDRVEDTQYF | TGTGCCAGCAGCCGGGACAGGGTTGAAGATACGCAGTATTTT
TRBJ1-1 | TRBV10-3 | NA | NA | CAISGIQGTEAFF | TGTGCCATCAGTGGAATCCAGGGAACTGAAGCTTTCTTT
TRBJ2-7 | TRBV5-6 | NA | NA | CASSLVWGQGSSYEQYF | TGTGCCAGCAGCTTAGTATGGGGTCAGGGGAGCTCCTACGAGCAGTACTTC
TRBJ2-7 | TRBV10-3 | NA | NA | CATGGEKGYEQYF | TGTGCCACCGGGGGAGAAAAAGGCTACGAGCAGTACTTC
TRBJ1-3 | TRBV6-6 | NA | NA | CASSTGHPRSGNTIYF | TGTGCCAGCAGTACGGGACATCCACGCTCTGGAAACACCATATATTTT
TRBJ1-4 | TRBV9 | NA | NA | CASSVAPGVTNEKLFF | TGTGCCAGCAGCGTAGCTCCCGGTGTAACTAATGAAAAACTGTTTTTT
TRBJ2-3 | TRBV7-2 | few | TRBD2 | CASSLYQLAGGTDTQYF | TGTGCCAGCAGCTTATATCAACTAGCGGGAGGAACAGATACGCAGTATTTT
TRBJ2-3 | TRBV29-1 | NA | TRBD1 | CSVRAYMGQGSDTQYF | TGCAGCGTAAGAGCCTACATGGGACAGGGTTCAGATACGCAGTATTTT
TRBJ2-4 | TRBV7-3 | NA | TRBD2 | CASSSNSGGQKYF | TGTGCCAGCAGCTCCAATAGCGGGGGCCAGAAGTACTTC
TRBJ1-4 | TRBV6-5 | few | NA | CATRSSTNEKLFF | TGTGCCACAAGGAGTTCAACTAATGAAAAACTGTTTTTT
TRBJ2-1 | TRBV9 | NA | NA | CASSPVWGGDYNEQFF | TGTGCCAGCAGCCCCGTGTGGGGCGGCGATTACAATGAGCAGTTCTTC
TRBJ2-7 | TRBV7-8 | NA | TRBD1 | CASSLRRTGRTYEQYF | TGTGCCAGCAGCTTAAGGAGGACAGGGAGGACCTACGAGCAGTACTTC
TRBJ2-3 | TRBV9 | NA | NA | CASSVASGYPDTQYF | TGTGCCAGCAGCGTAGCTTCGGGTTATCCAGATACGCAGTATTTT